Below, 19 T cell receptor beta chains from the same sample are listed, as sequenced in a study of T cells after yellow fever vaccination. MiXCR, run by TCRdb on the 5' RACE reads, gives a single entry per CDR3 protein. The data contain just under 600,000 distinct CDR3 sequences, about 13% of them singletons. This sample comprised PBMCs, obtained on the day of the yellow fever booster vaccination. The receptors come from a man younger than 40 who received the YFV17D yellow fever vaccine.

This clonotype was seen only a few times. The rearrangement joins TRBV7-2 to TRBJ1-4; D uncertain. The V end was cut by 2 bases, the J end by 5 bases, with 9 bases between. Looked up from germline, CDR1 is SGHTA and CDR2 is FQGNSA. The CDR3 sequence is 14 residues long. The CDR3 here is CASSLKVGNEKLFF. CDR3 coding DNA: TGTGCCAGCAGCTTAAAAGTAGGAAATGAAAAACTGTTTTTT.

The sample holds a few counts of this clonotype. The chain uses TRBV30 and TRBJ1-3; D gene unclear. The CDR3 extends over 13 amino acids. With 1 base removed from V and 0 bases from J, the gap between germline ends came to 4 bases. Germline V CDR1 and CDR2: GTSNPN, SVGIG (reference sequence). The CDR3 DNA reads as TGTGCCTGGAGTGCTTACTCTGGAAACACCATATATTTT. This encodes CAWSAYSGNTIYF.

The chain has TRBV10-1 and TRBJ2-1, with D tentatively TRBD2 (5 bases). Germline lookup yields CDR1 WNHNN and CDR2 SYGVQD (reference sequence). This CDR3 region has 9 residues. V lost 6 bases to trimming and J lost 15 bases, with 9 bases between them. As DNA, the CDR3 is TGCGCCAGCAGGCGAGGGCCGTTCTTC. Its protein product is CASRRGPFF.

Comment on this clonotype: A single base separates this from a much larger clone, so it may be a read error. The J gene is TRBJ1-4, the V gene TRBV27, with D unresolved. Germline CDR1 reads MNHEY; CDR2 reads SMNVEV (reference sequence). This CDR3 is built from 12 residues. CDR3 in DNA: TGTGTCAGCAGTTCGGCTAATGAAAAACTGTTTTTT. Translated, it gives CVSSSANEKLFF.

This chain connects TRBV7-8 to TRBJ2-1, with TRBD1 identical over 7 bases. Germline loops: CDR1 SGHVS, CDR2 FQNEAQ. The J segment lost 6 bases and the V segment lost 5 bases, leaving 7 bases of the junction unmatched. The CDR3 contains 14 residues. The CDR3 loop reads CASSPSPGGNEQFF. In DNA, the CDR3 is TGTGCCAGCAGCCCCAGCCCAGGGGGCAATGAGCAGTTCTTC.

The CDR3 nucleotides read TGTGCCCGGCATTACTACAATGAGCAGTTCTTC. It specifies CARHYYNEQFF. This chain connects TRBV7-2 to TRBJ2-1; D unresolved. The CDR3 covers 11 residues. The germline CDR1 and CDR2 sequences are SGHTA and FQGNSA. Trimming stripped 11 bases from V and 3 bases from J, with 8 bases between.

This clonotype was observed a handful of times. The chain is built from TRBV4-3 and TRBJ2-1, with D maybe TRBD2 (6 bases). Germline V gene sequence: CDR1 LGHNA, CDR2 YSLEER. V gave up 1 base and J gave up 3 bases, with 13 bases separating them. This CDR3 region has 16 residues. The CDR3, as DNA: TGCGCCAGCAGCCAAGGCTTGCGGGATTACTACAATGAGCAGTTCTTC. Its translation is CASSQGLRDYYNEQFF.

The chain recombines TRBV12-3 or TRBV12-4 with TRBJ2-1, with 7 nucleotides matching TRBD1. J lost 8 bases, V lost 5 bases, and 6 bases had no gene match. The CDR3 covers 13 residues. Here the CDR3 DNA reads TGTGCCAGCAGTAGAGACAGGGCCCATGAGCAGTTCTTC. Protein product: CASSRDRAHEQFF.

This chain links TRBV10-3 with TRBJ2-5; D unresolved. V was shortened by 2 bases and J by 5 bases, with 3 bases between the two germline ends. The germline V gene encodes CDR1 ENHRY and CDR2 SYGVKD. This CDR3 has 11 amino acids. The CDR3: CAISEKETQYF. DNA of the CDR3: TGTGCCATCAGTGAGAAGGAGACCCAGTACTTC.

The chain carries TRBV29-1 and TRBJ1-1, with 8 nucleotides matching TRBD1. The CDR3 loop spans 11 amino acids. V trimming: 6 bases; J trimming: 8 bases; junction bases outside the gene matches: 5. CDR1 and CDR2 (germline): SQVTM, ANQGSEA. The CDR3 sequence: CSVRGTGEAFF. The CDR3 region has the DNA TGCAGCGTAAGAGGGACAGGCGAAGCTTTCTTT.

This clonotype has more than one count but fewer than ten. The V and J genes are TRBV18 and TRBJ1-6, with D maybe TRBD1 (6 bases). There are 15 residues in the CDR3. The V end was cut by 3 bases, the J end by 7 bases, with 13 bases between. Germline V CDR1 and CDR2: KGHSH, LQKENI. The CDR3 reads CASSPPGTMNSPLHF. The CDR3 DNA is TGTGCCAGCTCACCCCCCGGGACAATGAATTCACCCCTCCACTTT.

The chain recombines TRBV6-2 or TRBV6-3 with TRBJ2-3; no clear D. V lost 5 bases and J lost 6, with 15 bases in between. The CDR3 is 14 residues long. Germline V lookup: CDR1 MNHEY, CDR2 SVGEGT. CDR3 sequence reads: CASSLGAFLDTQYF. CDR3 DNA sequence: TGTGCCAGCAGTCTAGGAGCGTTCCTCGATACGCAGTATTTT.

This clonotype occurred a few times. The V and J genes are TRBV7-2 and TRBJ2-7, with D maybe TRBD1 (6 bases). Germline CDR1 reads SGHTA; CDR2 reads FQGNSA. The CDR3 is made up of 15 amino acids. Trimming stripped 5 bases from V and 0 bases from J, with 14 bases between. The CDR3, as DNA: TGTGCCAGCAGCCAGCGGACAGTTAGCTCCTACGAGCAGTACTTC. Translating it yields CASSQRTVSSYEQYF.

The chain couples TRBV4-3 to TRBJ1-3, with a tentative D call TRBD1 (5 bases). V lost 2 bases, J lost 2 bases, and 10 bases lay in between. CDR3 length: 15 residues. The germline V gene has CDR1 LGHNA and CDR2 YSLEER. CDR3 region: CASSQQGKAGNTIYF. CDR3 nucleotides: TGCGCCAGCAGCCAACAGGGTAAAGCTGGAAACACCATATATTTT.

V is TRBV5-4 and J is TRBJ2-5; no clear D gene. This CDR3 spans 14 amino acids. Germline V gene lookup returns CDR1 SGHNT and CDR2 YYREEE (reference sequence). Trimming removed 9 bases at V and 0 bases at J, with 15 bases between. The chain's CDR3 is CATLRHSDQETQYF. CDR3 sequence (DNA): TGTGCCACCCTCCGGCACTCAGACCAAGAGACCCAGTACTTC.

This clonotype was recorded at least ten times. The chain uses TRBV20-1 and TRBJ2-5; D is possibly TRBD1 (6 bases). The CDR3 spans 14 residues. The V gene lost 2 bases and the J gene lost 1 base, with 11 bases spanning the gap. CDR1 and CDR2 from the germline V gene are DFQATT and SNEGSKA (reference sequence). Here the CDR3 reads CSARTGQAQETQYF. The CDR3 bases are TGCAGTGCTAGAACAGGGCAGGCCCAAGAGACCCAGTACTTC.

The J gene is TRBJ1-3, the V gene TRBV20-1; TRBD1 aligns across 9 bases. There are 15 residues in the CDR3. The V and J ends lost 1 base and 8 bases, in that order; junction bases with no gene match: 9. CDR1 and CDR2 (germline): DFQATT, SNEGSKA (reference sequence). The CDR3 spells CSARVVGTGRDTIYF. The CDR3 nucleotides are TGCAGTGCTAGAGTCGTCGGGACAGGGAGAGACACCATATATTTT.

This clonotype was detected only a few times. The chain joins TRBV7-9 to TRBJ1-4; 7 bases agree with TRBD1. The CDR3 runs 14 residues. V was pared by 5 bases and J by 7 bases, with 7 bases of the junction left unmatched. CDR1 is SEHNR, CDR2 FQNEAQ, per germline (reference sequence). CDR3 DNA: TGTGCCAGCAGCAACGACAGGGCTGGTGAAAAACTGTTTTTT. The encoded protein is CASSNDRAGEKLFF.

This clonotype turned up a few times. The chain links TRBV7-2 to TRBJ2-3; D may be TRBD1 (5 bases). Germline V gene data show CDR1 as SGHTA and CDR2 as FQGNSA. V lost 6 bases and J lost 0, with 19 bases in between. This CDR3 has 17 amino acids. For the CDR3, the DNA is TGTGCCAGCAGACCGGACATCCCGAAGATGAGCACAGATACGCAGTATTTT. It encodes CASRPDIPKMSTDTQYF.